What follows are 26 T cell receptor beta chains derived from one specimen sequenced in a study of blood T cell repertoires in COVID-19. The method was immunoSEQ multiplex PCR; TCRdb's version includes in-frame clones alone and lacks a portion of them. Of 300,000 or so clones listed, around 90% were seen once; the top ten hold 0.95% to 1.3%. Material: PBMCs or T cells enriched from blood (not recorded which). All receptors come from a woman aged 30 to 39 who had recovered from COVID-19.

A single count supports this clone. The V call is TRBV29-1, the J call TRBJ1-2; TRBD1 might be the D (6 bases). Germline-derived CDR1 and CDR2 are SQVTM and ANQGSEA. The V end was cut by 2 bases, the J end by 4 bases, with 17 bases between. This CDR3 is 15 amino acids long. The CDR3 bases are TGCAGCGTTGAACCCCAGAGGGGGTCCTTCTATGGCTACACCTTC. Encoded protein: CSVEPQRGSFYGYTF.

This chain links TRBV5-1 with TRBJ1-3; D not certain. This CDR3 has 17 amino acids. The ends were cut back, 0 bases at V and 2 bases at J, with 15 bases in the middle. Germline values: CDR1 SGHRS, CDR2 YFSETQ. In nucleotides, the CDR3 is TGCGCCAGCAGCTTGGCCCCCACAATAATAACTGGAAACACCATATATTTT. Encoded protein: CASSLAPTIITGNTIYF. Full variable domain (remainder filled in from reference TRBV5-1 and TRBJ1-3): KAGVTQTPRYLIKTRGQQVTLSCSPISGHRSVSWYQQTPGQGLQFLFEYFSETQRNKGNFPGRFSGRQFSNSRSEMNVSTLELGDSALYLCASSLAPTIITGNTIYFGEGSWLTVV.

This chain connects TRBV4-3 to TRBJ1-1; D is unresolved. The CDR3 runs 12 residues. Trimming stripped 1 base from V and 9 bases from J, with 9 bases between. Germline CDR1 LGHNA, CDR2 YSLEER. The DNA of the CDR3 is TGCGCCAGCAGCCAAGTTCCCGGGAAAGCTTTCTTT. Translated, it gives CASSQVPGKAFF.

V usage is TRBV7-2 and J usage is TRBJ2-3; tentative D call: TRBD1 (6 bases). From germline, CDR1 is SGHTA and CDR2 FQGNSA. The CDR3 has 15 residues. Trimming removed 4 bases from V and 2 bases from J, with 13 bases in between. The CDR3 coding sequence is TGTGCCAGCAGCTACGGACAGTCCTTCACAGATACGCAGTATTTT. Translated: CASSYGQSFTDTQYF.

The V call is TRBV30, the J call TRBJ2-3; TRBD2 matches at 13 bases. The CDR3 runs to 14 residues. The germline V gene has CDR1 GTSNPN and CDR2 SVGIG (reference sequence). V trimming: 3 bases; J trimming: 4 bases; junction bases outside the gene matches: 1. CDR3 coding DNA: TGTGCCTGGAGACTAGCGGGAGGGTCAGATACGCAGTATTTT. The encoded protein is CAWRLAGGSDTQYF.

The rearrangement links TRBV9 to TRBJ1-1, with 10 nucleotides matching TRBD1. The trim removed 4 bases at V and 0 bases at J, leaving 6 bases unmatched. The germline V gene encodes CDR1 SGDLS and CDR2 YYNGEE. The CDR3 has 16 residues. Here the CDR3 reads CASSRGQGLMNTEAFF. CDR3 nucleotide sequence: TGTGCCAGCAGCAGGGGACAGGGGCTAATGAACACTGAAGCTTTCTTT. The entire variable domain, with the rest obtained from reference TRBV9 and TRBJ1-1, is as follows: DSGVTQTPKHLITATGQRVTLRCSPRSGDLSVYWYQQSLDQGLQFLIQYYNGEERAKGNILERFSAQQFPDLHSELNLSSLELGDSALYFCASSRGQGLMNTEAFFGQGTRLTVV.

Only one count was recorded for this clone. The chain couples TRBV25-1 to TRBJ1-2; tentative D call: TRBD1 (5 bases). The CDR3 length is 12 residues. CDR1 is MGHDK and CDR2 is SYGVNS in the germline V gene. V was trimmed by 8 bases and J by 6 bases, leaving 13 bases between them. The CDR3 loop reads CASGDWGDGYTF. CDR3 bases: TGTGCCAGCGGCGATTGGGGGGATGGCTACACCTTC.

This clone was counted a single time. This chain uses TRBV6-2 or TRBV6-3 with TRBJ1-6; 9 bases map to TRBD1. The junction had 9 bases not matched to a gene; V was cut back by 3 bases and J by 9 bases. Germline loops: CDR1 MNHEY, CDR2 SVGEGT. The CDR3 is 16 amino acids. The CDR3 protein is CASSYEIGQGISPLHF. DNA of the CDR3: TGTGCCAGCAGTTATGAGATCGGACAGGGGATTTCACCCCTCCACTTT.

The chain employs TRBV9 and TRBJ2-2; TRBD2 might be the D (7 bases). V lost 5 bases to trimming and J lost 4 bases, with 9 bases between them. The CDR3 consists of 13 residues. Per the germline V gene, CDR1 is SGDLS and CDR2 is YYNGEE. The CDR3 region is CASRGGGTGELFF. The CDR3 coding sequence is TGTGCCAGCAGGGGAGGGGGCACCGGGGAGCTGTTTTTT.

V gene TRBV27 combines with J gene TRBJ2-7; 12 bases agree with TRBD2. The CDR3 contains 15 residues. The V gene's germline CDR1 is MNHEY and CDR2 SMNVEV (reference sequence). The J segment lost 0 bases and the V segment lost 4 bases, leaving 1 base of the junction unmatched. This chain's CDR3 is CASSSTSGSSYEQYF. Here the CDR3 DNA reads TGTGCCAGCAGTTCGACTAGCGGGAGCTCCTACGAGCAGTACTTC.

The chain couples TRBV4-2 to TRBJ2-1, with 11 nucleotides matching TRBD2. The CDR3 runs 15 residues. J gave up 4 bases and V 4 bases, and 3 bases lay outside the gene matches. CDR1 is LGHNA and CDR2 is YNFKEQ in the germline V gene. As DNA, the CDR3 is TGTGCCAGCAGCCCGGGACTAGCGGAGTACAATGAGCAGTTCTTC. Protein product: CASSPGLAEYNEQFF.

This chain links TRBV10-1 with TRBJ1-4; tentatively, D is TRBD1 (5 bases). Trimming removed 5 bases at V and 8 bases at J, with 21 bases between. The CDR3 consists of 16 residues. The V gene's germline CDR1 is WNHNN and CDR2 SYGVQD (reference sequence). The CDR3 region has the DNA TGCGCCAGCAGTACGGGGGAGGGACCGGGCAGCGAAAAACTGTTTTTT. It translates to CASSTGEGPGSEKLFF.

This chain joins TRBV5-4 and TRBJ2-7, with 8 bases that match TRBD1. The germline V gene has CDR1 SGHNT and CDR2 YYREEE (reference sequence). CDR3 length: 14 amino acids. Trimming at V came to 3 bases and at J to 6 bases, leaving 8 bases not matched to a gene. The CDR3 DNA is TGTGCCAGCAGCTCGCGACAGGGGATGGGCGAGCAGTACTTC. Translated: CASSSRQGMGEQYF.

The chain's CDR3 is CASSSLGESYEQYF. CDR3 DNA: TGTGCCAGCAGTTCACTCGGGGAGAGCTACGAGCAGTACTTC. This chain uses TRBV28 with TRBJ2-7; possibly TRBD2 for D (5 bases). This CDR3 is built from 14 residues. CDR1 MDHEN and CDR2 SYDVKM come from the germline V gene. V was shortened by 4 bases and J by 3 bases, with 13 bases between the two germline ends.

The rearrangement links TRBV13 to TRBJ2-1; the match to TRBD1 covers 10 bases. CDR3 size: 16 residues. The germline V gene has CDR1 PRHDT and CDR2 FYEKMQ (reference sequence). The J segment lost 4 bases and the V segment lost 4 bases, leaving 7 bases of the junction unmatched. The CDR3 DNA sequence: TGTGCCAGCAGCTCCCGGGACAGGGGCGAATACAATGAGCAGTTCTTC. Protein: CASSSRDRGEYNEQFF.

This chain uses TRBV15 with TRBJ1-5, with 8 bases aligning to TRBD1. Germline V lookup: CDR1 LNHNV, CDR2 YYDKDF (reference sequence). The J segment lost 4 bases and the V segment lost 8 bases, leaving 10 bases of the junction unmatched. The CDR3 extends over 15 amino acids. The CDR3 DNA is TGTGCCACCGGTCTGCAGGGGGCTAGGAATCAGCCCCAGCATTTT. Translating it yields CATGLQGARNQPQHF.

The rearrangement uses TRBV6-6 and TRBJ1-2, with a weak D call TRBD1 (5 bases). Germline CDR1 reads MNHNY; CDR2 reads SVGAGI (reference sequence). V gave up 7 bases and J gave up 4 bases, with 16 bases separating them. The CDR3 spans 14 residues. Here the CDR3 DNA reads TGTGCCAGCACGCGGGGCGGATTAGGCTATGGCTACACCTTC. Protein: CASTRGGLGYGYTF.

The chain employs TRBV7-2 and TRBJ1-4, with D tentatively TRBD1 (5 bases). V dropped 5 bases and J dropped 7 bases, with 20 bases sitting between them. The CDR3 consists of 16 residues. CDR1 is SGHTA, CDR2 FQGNSA, per germline. DNA for the CDR3: TGTGCCAGCAGCCCAACAAGCTATGGGGGAGGTGAAAAACTGTTTTTT. Translating gives CASSPTSYGGGEKLFF.

Written as DNA, the CDR3 is TGTGCCAGTAGTGCCCAGTTGGGAGTGGAGACCCAGTACTTC. Translated, it gives CASSAQLGVETQYF. V usage is TRBV19 and J usage is TRBJ2-5, with D possibly being TRBD2 (5 bases). V lost 5 bases to trimming and J lost 5 bases, with 15 bases between them. This CDR3 has 14 amino acids. The germline gives CDR1 LNHDA, CDR2 SQIVND (reference sequence).

This sequence joins TRBV25-1 and TRBJ2-1; TRBD2 might be the D (6 bases). The CDR3 length is 14 residues. The ends were cut back, 4 bases at V and 8 bases at J, with 15 bases in the middle. Germline assignment: CDR1 MGHDK and CDR2 SYGVNS. CDR3 coding DNA: TGTGCCAGCAGTGTTGTAGCGGACACGGATGAGCAGTTCTTC. Amino acids: CASSVVADTDEQFF.

The V call is TRBV11-2, the J call TRBJ2-7, with D possibly matching TRBD2 (6 bases). Germline CDR1 is SGHAT and CDR2 is FQNNGV. Trimming removed 2 bases at V and 2 bases at J, with 25 bases between. The CDR3 is made up of 19 amino acids. This CDR3 is CASSLRGSAGRTYTYEQYF. The CDR3 nucleotides read TGTGCCAGCAGCTTAAGGGGCTCGGCGGGGAGAACCTATACCTACGAGCAGTACTTC. The full variable domain, in which reference TRBV11-2 and TRBJ2-7 provide the parts outside the CDR3, is EAGVAQSPRYKIIEKRQSVAFWCNPISGHATLYWYQQILGQGPKLLIQFQNNGVVDDSQLPKDRFSAERLKGVDSTLKIQPAKLEDSAVYLCASSLRGSAGRTYTYEQYFGPGTRLTVT.

The rearrangement uses TRBV20-1 and TRBJ1-5; D perhaps matches TRBD1 (5 bases). Per germline, CDR1 DFQATT and CDR2 SNEGSKA (reference sequence). The V gene lost 3 bases and the J gene lost 6 bases, with 18 bases spanning the gap. The CDR3 contains 15 residues. The CDR3 bases are TGCAGTGCTAGTGAGGAGGGACGGCTAGGTCAGCCCCAGCATTTT. Translation gives CSASEEGRLGQPQHF.

V usage is TRBV6-5 and J usage is TRBJ2-7; TRBD1 matches 9 bases. The CDR3 has 15 residues. Germline V gene lookup returns CDR1 MNHEY and CDR2 SVGAGI. V lost 7 bases, J lost 0 bases, and 7 bases stayed unmatched. The CDR3 is CASTYGTGSSYEQYF. The CDR3 region has the DNA TGTGCCAGCACATACGGGACAGGGAGCTCCTACGAGCAGTACTTC.

The chain carries TRBV4-2 and TRBJ1-2; D is perhaps TRBD1 (6 bases). Germline CDR1 reads LGHNA; CDR2 reads YNFKEQ. Trimming shortened V by 0 bases and J by 2 bases, and 13 bases separated the two germline ends. The CDR3 is made up of 16 amino acids. The CDR3: CASSQELQGGNYGYTF. The CDR3 DNA is TGTGCCAGCAGCCAAGAACTACAGGGAGGGAACTATGGCTACACCTTC.

The count of this clone is one. CDR3: CASPRGPTGELFF. The CDR3 bases are TGTGCCAGTCCCAGGGGGCCGACCGGGGAGCTGTTTTTT. This chain links TRBV7-2 with TRBJ2-2; TRBD1 matches at 8 bases. This CDR3 spans 13 amino acids. Trimming removed 9 bases from V and 5 bases from J; junction bases left unmatched: 5. Germline lookup yields CDR1 SGHTA and CDR2 FQGNSA.

The gene calls are TRBV18 and TRBJ1-3; 7 bases are a match to TRBD1. J lost 0 bases, V lost 4 bases, and 6 bases had no gene match. CDR1 and CDR2 from the germline V gene are KGHSH and LQKENI. This CDR3 has 16 amino acids. CDR3: CASSQTGTASGNTIYF. CDR3 sequence (DNA): TGTGCCAGCTCACAAACCGGGACAGCCTCTGGAAACACCATATATTTT.